This T cell receptor (beta chain) was sequenced during a study of T cell responses to AZD1222 COVID-19 vaccine. Whole-study results and caveats: Just a handful of AZD1222 recipients were seropositive at baseline.

There are 12 residues in the CDR3. The ends were cut back, 0 bases at V and 4 bases at J, with 3 bases in the middle. Germline V gene data show CDR1 as SGHDN and CDR2 as FVKESK. Comment on this clone: Its specificity is not known.

The repertoire was sequenced with immunoSEQ multiplex PCR; TCRdb's copy has only in-frame clones and lacks some. The data contain approximately 170,000 clones, roughly 93% of them seen just once; the ten biggest clones take up about 4.2%. The specimen was peripheral blood, collected on day 0 of AZD1222 vaccination. The receptor was isolated from an adult in good health. V and J are TRBV14 and TRBJ1-2; D remains ambiguous. CDR3 coding DNA: TGTGCCAGCAGCCAAGAGCCCTATGGCTACACCTTC. Residues: CASSQEPYGYTF.